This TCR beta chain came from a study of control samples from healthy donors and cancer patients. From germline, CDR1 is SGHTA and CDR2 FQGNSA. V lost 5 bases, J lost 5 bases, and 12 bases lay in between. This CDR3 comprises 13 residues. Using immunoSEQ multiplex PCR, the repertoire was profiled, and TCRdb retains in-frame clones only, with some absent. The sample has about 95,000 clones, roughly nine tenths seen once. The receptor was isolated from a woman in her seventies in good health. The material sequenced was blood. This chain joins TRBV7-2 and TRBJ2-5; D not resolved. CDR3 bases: TGTGCCAGCAGCAACCGTCTTATGGAGACCCAGTACTTC. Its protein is CASSNRLMETQYF.